Shown below are 30 T cell receptor beta chains from a single sample sequenced in a study of glioma-infiltrating T cells. Using RNA template, CDR3s of TCR alpha and beta were amplified with iRepertoire arm-PCR. TCRdb used MiXCR to reprocess the multiplex PCR reads, holding one entry per CDR3 protein. The sample contains more than 100,000 distinct CDR3 sequences, around 31% of which appear only once. The specimen was glioma tissue, nonneoplastic brain tissue, or PBMCs (not recorded which). The receptor source for this set is a human donor with low-grade glioma or glioblastoma, undergoing nonglioma brain surgery, or in good health (not recorded which).

This rearrangement joins TRBV5-1 to TRBJ2-1; D is perhaps TRBD1 (5 bases). V dropped 0 bases and J dropped 4 bases, with 14 bases sitting between them. Germline CDR1 SGHRS, CDR2 YFSETQ. The CDR3 contains 16 residues. In DNA form, the CDR3 reads TGCGCCAGCAGCTTGGAATCGACAGCTAGTTACAATGAGCAGTTCTTC. This gives the protein CASSLESTASYNEQFF.

Regarding this clonotype: A clone one base away is much larger, so this may be a read error. V gene TRBV11-2 combines with J gene TRBJ2-1; possible D gene TRBD2, 5 bases. Judging by the DNA end, TRBJ2-7 fits better; the J call may be wrong. Germline V gene sequence: CDR1 SGHAT, CDR2 FQNNGV. This CDR3 is 13 amino acids long. The CDR3 coding sequence is TGTGCCAGCAGCTACAATAGCGAGAATGAGCAGTACTTC. As protein: CASSYNSENEQYF.

In this sample, this clonotype turned up a few times. CDR3 protein: CASSLKTVKNIQYF. CDR3 coding DNA: TGTGCCAGCAGCTTAAAAACAGTCAAAAACATTCAGTACTTC. The chain has TRBV7-2 and TRBJ2-4; D unresolved. V lost 2 bases and J lost 3, with 8 bases in between. The CDR3 length is 14 residues. Germline V CDR1 and CDR2: SGHTA, FQGNSA.

This clonotype was recorded many times. The V gene is TRBV7-9, the J gene TRBJ1-2; D remains ambiguous. The CDR3 is 14 residues long. V was pared by 5 bases and J by 0 bases, with 10 bases between. Germline V lookup: CDR1 SEHNR, CDR2 FQNEAQ (reference sequence). The CDR3 sequence is CASSRDGTNYGYTF. The CDR3 region has the DNA TGTGCCAGCAGCCGCGACGGGACTAACTATGGCTACACCTTC. Based on the CDR3 plus reference TRBV7-9 and TRBJ1-2, the full variable domain is DTGVSQNPRHKITKRGQNVTFRCDPISEHNRLYWYRQTLGQGPEFLTYFQNEAQLEKSRLLSDRFSAERPKGSFSTLEIQRTEQGDSAMYLCASSRDGTNYGYTFGSGTRLTVV.

V gene TRBV7-2 combines with J gene TRBJ2-2; tentatively, D is TRBD2 (5 bases). Germline loops: CDR1 SGHTA, CDR2 FQGNSA. Trimming took off 8 bases at V and 1 base at J, with 11 bases between the two ends. This CDR3 is built from 14 residues. CDR3 region: CASSERWNTGELFF. Written as DNA, the CDR3 is TGTGCCAGCTCCGAGCGGTGGAACACCGGGGAGCTGTTTTTT.

This clonotype has ten or more counts. The V and J genes are TRBV28 and TRBJ2-3; D is possibly TRBD1 or TRBD2 (5 bases each). CDR1 and CDR2 from the germline V gene are MDHEN and SYDVKM. V shed 2 bases and J shed 0 bases, with 9 bases lying between them. The CDR3 has 15 amino acids. CDR3 loop: CASSLGGTSTDTQYF. DNA of the CDR3: TGTGCCAGCAGTTTAGGGGGAACTAGCACAGATACGCAGTATTTT.

Remarks on this clonotype: A read error may explain this, as a much larger clone is one base away. V gene TRBV12-3 or TRBV12-4 combines with J gene TRBJ2-3, with TRBD2 identical over 8 bases. The CDR3 is 15 residues long. V dropped 4 bases and J dropped 5; count of bases not matched to a gene: 8. The CDR3 coding sequence is TGTGCCAGCAGTTGGAGCGGGGGCTCCAAAGATACGCAGTATTTT. Translated: CASSWSGGSKDTQYF.

This clonotype was counted a few times. The genes are TRBV29-1 and TRBJ2-5; TRBD1 is a possible D gene (6 bases). The CDR3 length is 13 residues. The V end was cut by 1 base, the J end by 5 bases, with 11 bases between. Germline V gene lookup returns CDR1 SQVTM and CDR2 ANQGSEA. The DNA of the CDR3 is TGCAGCGTTGAAGGGCAGGGGATGGAGACCCAGTACTTC. The encoded protein is CSVEGQGMETQYF.

Notes on this clonotype: This may be a read error, as it is one base from a much larger clone. J is TRBJ2-5 and V is TRBV6-6, with a weak D call TRBD2 (6 bases). Looked up from germline, CDR1 is MNHNY and CDR2 is SVGAGI (reference sequence). The CDR3 has 15 residues. V was cut by 4 bases and J by 4 bases, with 16 bases left in between. The CDR3 is CASSSHFGGRETQYF. The DNA of the CDR3 is TGTGCCAGCAGTTCTCACTTCGGGGGTCGAGAGACCCAGTACTTC.

This clonotype has ten or more counts. The chain employs TRBV27 and TRBJ2-1; D is unclear. The ends were cut back, 3 bases at V and 12 bases at J, with 18 bases in the middle. The CDR3 has 14 residues. Germline values: CDR1 MNHEY, CDR2 SMNVEV (reference sequence). CDR3 in DNA: TGTGCCAGCAGTTTGACACGGAGTAAGATCGGGCAGTTCTTC. As protein: CASSLTRSKIGQFF.

This clonotype was counted at least ten times. The J gene is TRBJ1-5, the V gene TRBV6-2 or TRBV6-3; 7 bases match TRBD1. This CDR3 spans 17 amino acids. Trimming took 3 bases from V and 2 from J; bases not matched to a gene: 10. Germline CDR1 reads MNHEY; CDR2 reads SVGEGT. The CDR3 DNA reads as TGTGCCAGCAGTTATAGGTCAGGGGGAAGTGGCAATCAGCCCCAGCATTTT. Protein sequence: CASSYRSGGSGNQPQHF.

Notes on this clonotype: Its ends do not fully match the called genes, so a read error is possible. The gene calls are TRBV18 and TRBJ2-3, with D possibly being TRBD2 (6 bases). CDR1 and CDR2 from the germline V gene are KGHSH and LQKENI. The CDR3 is 15 residues long. CDR3 nucleotide sequence: TGTGCCAGCTCACCGGCGGAGGGAAGTATAAGCGGGCAGTACTTT. Translating gives CASSPAEGSISGQYF.

This clonotype was seen at least ten times. This sequence joins TRBV20-1 and TRBJ2-6; the D is unclear. CDR3 length equals 13 residues. Germline V gene data show CDR1 as DFQATT and CDR2 as SNEGSKA (reference sequence). CDR3 in amino acids: CTAPRPGANVLTF. The CDR3 DNA reads TGCACTGCCCCGAGACCTGGGGCCAACGTCCTGACTTTC.

Notes on this clonotype: One end of the junction does not line up with germline, which may come from a read error. The chain employs TRBV14 and TRBJ1-1; 7 bases are shared with TRBD1. CDR3 length equals 15 residues. CDR1 is SGHDN, CDR2 FVKESK, per germline. The CDR3 protein is CASSRDRVSGTVAFF. The CDR3 bases are TGTGCCAGCAGCCGAGACAGGGTCTCAGGCACTGTAGCTTTCTTT.

This chain joins TRBV18 and TRBJ2-1; 8 nucleotides align to TRBD2. Trimming removed 6 bases from V and 4 bases from J; junction bases left unmatched: 8. CDR1 is KGHSH, CDR2 LQKENI, per germline. The CDR3 loop spans 15 amino acids. CDR3 amino acids: CASSVGGARYNEQFF. DNA for the CDR3: TGTGCCAGCTCCGTCGGGGGGGCCCGATACAATGAGCAGTTCTTC.

The chain employs TRBV7-3 and TRBJ2-1, with D possibly being TRBD1 (6 bases). Trimming shortened V by 5 bases and J by 8 bases, and 13 bases separated the two germline ends. The CDR3 sequence is 13 residues long. CDR1 and CDR2 from the germline V gene are SGHTA and FQGTGA. CDR3: CASSLDSTYEQFF. The CDR3 DNA follows: TGTGCCAGCAGCCTGGACAGTACCTATGAGCAGTTCTTC.

This clonotype was recorded many times. The gene calls are TRBV7-2 and TRBJ1-1; D is ambiguous. The CDR3 is made up of 13 amino acids. Between the trimmed V and J ends, which lost 5 bases and 4 bases, there was a span of 11 bases. CDR1 and CDR2 (germline): SGHTA, FQGNSA. This chain's CDR3 is CASSIPPVTEAFF. The CDR3 bases are TGTGCCAGCAGCATCCCCCCGGTCACTGAAGCTTTCTTT.

This clonotype was detected once. A much larger clone is a single base away; this may be a read error. This chain uses TRBV18 with TRBJ1-1, with a weak D call TRBD1 (5 bases). Germline V lookup: CDR1 KGHSH, CDR2 LQKENI. The CDR3 runs to 15 residues. CDR3 nucleotide sequence: TGTGCCATCTCACCCGTAACCGGGACGACCGATGAAGCTTTCTTT. Translating gives CAISPVTGTTDEAFF.

Details on this clonotype: A much larger clone lies a single base off, so this may be a read error. This chain uses TRBV7-9 with TRBJ1-2; D gene unclear. The germline V gene encodes CDR1 SEHNR and CDR2 FQNEAQ (reference sequence). The CDR3 consists of 13 residues. CDR3 sequence reads: CASSFSSGYDYTF. The DNA for the CDR3 is TGTGCCAGCAGCTTTTCGTCCGGCTATGACTACACCTTC.

The genes are TRBV11-2 and TRBJ2-3; D unclear. V shed 2 bases and J shed 4 bases, with 7 bases lying between them. From germline, CDR1 is SGHAT and CDR2 FQNNGV. The CDR3 extends over 13 amino acids. CDR3 amino acids: CASSLNRADTQYF. The CDR3 DNA follows: TGTGCCAGCAGCTTAAATAGGGCAGATACGCAGTATTTT.

Concerning this clonotype: Since no conserved phenylalanine or tryptophan closes the CDR3, a read error is the likely cause. This chain joins TRBV7-9 and TRBJ1-6; D gene ambiguous. V was shortened by 5 bases and J by 7 bases, with 6 bases between the two germline ends. The CDR3 extends over 12 amino acids. Germline V gene sequence: CDR1 SEHNR, CDR2 FQNEAQ (reference sequence). The CDR3 nucleotides are TGTGCCAGCAGCGTCCTGAATTCACCCCTCCACCTT. Its translation is CASSVLNSPLHL.

In this sample, this clonotype turned up many times. The rearrangement uses TRBV7-9 and TRBJ1-5; D uncertain. CDR1 and CDR2 from the germline V gene are SEHNR and FQNEAQ (reference sequence). V was shortened by 5 bases and J by 6 bases, with 11 bases between the two germline ends. This CDR3 region has 13 residues. CDR3 residues: CASSPGEGQPQHF. The CDR3 nucleotides are TGTGCCAGCAGCCCGGGCGAGGGTCAGCCCCAGCATTTT.

This clonotype was seen ten or more times. This chain connects TRBV7-2 to TRBJ2-7; weak D call: TRBD1 (6 bases). This CDR3 is built from 14 residues. Germline V gene sequence: CDR1 SGHTA, CDR2 FQGNSA. Trimming removed 6 bases at V and 6 bases at J, with 18 bases between. The chain's CDR3 is CASSQGSFGSEQYF. CDR3 nucleotides: TGTGCCAGCAGTCAGGGGAGTTTTGGATCCGAGCAGTACTTC.

This clonotype was observed at least ten times. The chain couples TRBV20-1 to TRBJ2-5, with D perhaps being TRBD1 or TRBD2 (5 bases each). CDR1 DFQATT and CDR2 SNEGSKA come from the germline V gene (reference sequence). The CDR3 has 15 amino acids. The V gene lost 1 base and the J gene lost 5 bases, with 17 bases spanning the gap. The CDR3 DNA sequence: TGCAGTGCTAGAGGGGACCCTTATTCGGGGGAGACCCAGTACTTC. Residues: CSARGDPYSGETQYF.

On this clonotype itself: It may be a read error: a sequence one base away is much more abundant. The chain carries TRBV7-2 and TRBJ1-5, with no clear D. The length of the CDR3 is 15 residues. Germline V gives CDR1 SGHTA, CDR2 FQGNSA. The DNA for the CDR3 is TGTGCCAGAAGCTTAGTCGCAAATCGGGTGCAGCCCCAGCATTTT. Translating gives CARSLVANRVQPQHF.

This clonotype occurred many times. V and J are TRBV7-2 and TRBJ2-3; TRBD1 agrees at 7 bases. Germline CDR1 and CDR2: SGHTA and FQGNSA. The CDR3 is 16 amino acids. Germline trimming cut 5 bases from V and 2 bases from J; bases unmatched to any gene: 10. In nucleotides, the CDR3 is TGTGCCAGCAGCCCCCAGAGACAGGGACCCACAGATACGCAGTATTTT. This sequence encodes CASSPQRQGPTDTQYF.

Comments on this clonotype: Being one base from a much bigger clone, this may be a read error. The rearrangement uses TRBV7-2 and TRBJ2-2; no clear D gene. This CDR3 is built from 12 residues. Trimming removed 6 bases at V and 3 bases at J, with 5 bases between. CDR1 is SGHTA, CDR2 FQGNSA, per germline. In DNA form, the CDR3 reads TGTGCCAGCAGAGTCTACACCGGGGAGCTGTTTTTT. This translates into CASRVYTGELFF.

The V call is TRBV9, the J call TRBJ2-5; D unresolved. Per germline, CDR1 SGDLS and CDR2 YYNGEE. The CDR3 totals 14 residues. V was clipped by 10 bases and J by 2 bases, with 18 bases between them. The DNA of the CDR3 is TGTGCCTGCGACCCGAAGGGAATTCAAGAGACCCAGTACTTC. Its protein is CACDPKGIQETQYF.

Worth noting for this clonotype: A much larger clone lies a single base off, so this may be a read error. The gene calls are TRBV7-2 and TRBJ2-1, with D unclear. Germline V gene sequence: CDR1 SGHTA, CDR2 FQGNSA. This CDR3 contains 15 residues. V dropped 6 bases and J dropped 0 bases, with 12 bases sitting between them. This CDR3 reads CASSLSRGSYNEQFF. The CDR3 nucleotides are TGTGCCAGCAGTTTATCTAGAGGCTCCTACAATGAGCAGTTCTTC.

This chain joins TRBV12-3 or TRBV12-4 and TRBJ2-1; tentative D call: TRBD2 (6 bases). V dropped 3 bases and J dropped 9 bases, with 15 bases sitting between them. CDR3 length equals 14 residues. The CDR3: CASSFGGSRGEQFF. The CDR3 nucleotides are TGTGCCAGCAGTTTCGGGGGTTCTAGGGGTGAGCAGTTCTTC.